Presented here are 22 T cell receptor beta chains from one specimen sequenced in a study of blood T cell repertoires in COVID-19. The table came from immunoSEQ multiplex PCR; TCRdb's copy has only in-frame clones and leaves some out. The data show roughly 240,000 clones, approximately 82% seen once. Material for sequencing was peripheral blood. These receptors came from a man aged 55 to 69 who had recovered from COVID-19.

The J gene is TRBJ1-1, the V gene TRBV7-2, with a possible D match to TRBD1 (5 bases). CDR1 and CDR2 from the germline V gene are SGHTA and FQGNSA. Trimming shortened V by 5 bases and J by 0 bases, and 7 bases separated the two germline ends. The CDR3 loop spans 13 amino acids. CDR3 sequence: CASSKQVNTEAFF. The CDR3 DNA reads TGTGCCAGCAGCAAACAGGTGAACACTGAAGCTTTCTTT. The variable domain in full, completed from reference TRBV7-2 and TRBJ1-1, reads GAGVSQSPSNKVTEKGKDVELRCDPISGHTALYWYRQSLGQGLEFLIYFQGNSAPDKSGLPSDRFSAERTGGSVSTLTIQRTQQEDSAVYLCASSKQVNTEAFFGQGTRLTVV.

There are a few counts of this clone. The DNA for the CDR3 is TGCGCCAGCAGCCAGGGGACAGGAGATTCACCCCTCCACTTT. It specifies CASSQGTGDSPLHF. The rearrangement joins TRBV4-1 to TRBJ1-6; 8 bases agree with TRBD1. This CDR3 contains 14 residues. The germline gives CDR1 MGHRA, CDR2 YSYEKL. Trimming cost V 3 bases and J 8 bases; bases outside gene matches: 3.

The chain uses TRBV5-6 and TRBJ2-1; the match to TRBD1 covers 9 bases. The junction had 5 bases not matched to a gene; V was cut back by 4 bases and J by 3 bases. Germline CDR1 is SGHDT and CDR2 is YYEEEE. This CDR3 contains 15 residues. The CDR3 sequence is CASSKQGQGYNEQFF. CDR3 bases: TGTGCCAGCAGCAAGCAGGGACAGGGCTACAATGAGCAGTTCTTC.

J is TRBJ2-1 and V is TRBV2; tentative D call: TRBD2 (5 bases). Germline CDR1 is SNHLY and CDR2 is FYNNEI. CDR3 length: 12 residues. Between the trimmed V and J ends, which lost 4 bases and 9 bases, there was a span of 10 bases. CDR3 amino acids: CASSAGLVEQFF. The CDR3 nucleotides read TGTGCCAGCAGTGCCGGACTGGTTGAGCAGTTCTTC.

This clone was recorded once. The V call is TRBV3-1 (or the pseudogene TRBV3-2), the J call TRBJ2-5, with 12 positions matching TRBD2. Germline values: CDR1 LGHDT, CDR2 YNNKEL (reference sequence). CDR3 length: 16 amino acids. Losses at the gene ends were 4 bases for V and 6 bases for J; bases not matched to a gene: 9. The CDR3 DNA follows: TGTGCCAGCAGCCGGACTAGCGGGACGCTCCAGAAGACCCAGTACTTC. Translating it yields CASSRTSGTLQKTQYF.

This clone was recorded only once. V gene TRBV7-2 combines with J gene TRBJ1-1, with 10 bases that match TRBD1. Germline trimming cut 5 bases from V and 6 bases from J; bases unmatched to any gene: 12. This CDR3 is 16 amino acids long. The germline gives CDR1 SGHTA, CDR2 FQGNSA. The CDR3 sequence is CASSLQLTGGAAEAFF. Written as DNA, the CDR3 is TGTGCCAGCAGCCTCCAATTGACAGGGGGCGCGGCTGAAGCTTTCTTT. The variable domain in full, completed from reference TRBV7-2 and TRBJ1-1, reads GAGVSQSPSNKVTEKGKDVELRCDPISGHTALYWYRQSLGQGLEFLIYFQGNSAPDKSGLPSDRFSAERTGGSVSTLTIQRTQQEDSAVYLCASSLQLTGGAAEAFFGQGTRLTVV.

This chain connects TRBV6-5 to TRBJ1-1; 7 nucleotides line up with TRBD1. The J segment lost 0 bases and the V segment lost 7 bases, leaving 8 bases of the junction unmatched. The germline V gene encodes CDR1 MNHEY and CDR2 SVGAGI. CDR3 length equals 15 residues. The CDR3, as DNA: TGTGCCAGCAAACGGGACAGAGACATGAACACTGAAGCTTTCTTT. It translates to CASKRDRDMNTEAFF.

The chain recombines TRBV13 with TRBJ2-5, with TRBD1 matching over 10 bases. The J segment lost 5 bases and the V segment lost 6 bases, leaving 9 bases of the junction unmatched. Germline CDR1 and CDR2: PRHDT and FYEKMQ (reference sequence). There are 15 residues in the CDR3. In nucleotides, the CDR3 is TGTGCCAGCAGTTTTCTGACAGGGGGCTTGGAGACCCAGTACTTC. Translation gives CASSFLTGGLETQYF.

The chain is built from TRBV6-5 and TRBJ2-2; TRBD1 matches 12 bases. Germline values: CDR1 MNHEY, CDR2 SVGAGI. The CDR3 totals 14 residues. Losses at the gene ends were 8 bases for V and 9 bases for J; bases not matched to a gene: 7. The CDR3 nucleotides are TGTGCCAGCGCCCCCGGGACAGGGGGCAGGGAGCTGTTTTTT. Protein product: CASAPGTGGRELFF.

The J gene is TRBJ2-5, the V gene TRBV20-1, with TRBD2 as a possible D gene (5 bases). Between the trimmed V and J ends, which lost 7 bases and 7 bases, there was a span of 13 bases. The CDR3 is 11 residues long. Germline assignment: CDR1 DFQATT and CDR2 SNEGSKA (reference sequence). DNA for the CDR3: TGCAGTGTTCCCAGTGCGGGGACCCAGTACTTC. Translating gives CSVPSAGTQYF.

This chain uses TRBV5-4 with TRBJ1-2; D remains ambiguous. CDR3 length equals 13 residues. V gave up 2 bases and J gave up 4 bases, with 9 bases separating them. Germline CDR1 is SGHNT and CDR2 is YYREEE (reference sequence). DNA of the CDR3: TGTGCCAGCAGCTTCCCGGAGGCCTATGGCTACACCTTC. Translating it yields CASSFPEAYGYTF.

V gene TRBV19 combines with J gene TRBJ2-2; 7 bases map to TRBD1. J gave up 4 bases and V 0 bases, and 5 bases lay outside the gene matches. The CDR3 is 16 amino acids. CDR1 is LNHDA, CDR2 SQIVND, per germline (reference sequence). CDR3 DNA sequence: TGTGCCAGTAGTATAGAAGGGACAGCACTCACCGGGGAGCTGTTTTTT. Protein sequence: CASSIEGTALTGELFF.

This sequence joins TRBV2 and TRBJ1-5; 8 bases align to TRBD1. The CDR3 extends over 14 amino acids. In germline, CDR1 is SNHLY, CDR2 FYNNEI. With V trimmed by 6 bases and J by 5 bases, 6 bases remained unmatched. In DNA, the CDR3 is TGTGCCAGCAGCCGGACAGGGCAGGATCAGCCCCAGCATTTT. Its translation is CASSRTGQDQPQHF. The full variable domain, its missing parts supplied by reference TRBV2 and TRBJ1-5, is EPEVTQTPSHQVTQMGQEVILRCVPISNHLYFYWYRQILGQKVEFLVSFYNNEISEKSEIFDDQFSVERPDGSNFTLKIRSTKLEDSAMYFCASSRTGQDQPQHFGDGTRLSIL.

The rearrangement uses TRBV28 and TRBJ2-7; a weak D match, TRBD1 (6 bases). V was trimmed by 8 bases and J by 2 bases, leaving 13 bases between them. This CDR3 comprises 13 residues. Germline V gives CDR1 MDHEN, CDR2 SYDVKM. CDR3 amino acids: CASLGTPTYEQYF. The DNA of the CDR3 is TGTGCCAGCTTAGGGACACCCACCTACGAGCAGTACTTC.

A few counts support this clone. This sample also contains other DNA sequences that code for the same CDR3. In nucleotides, the CDR3 is TGCGCCAGCAGCTTGGGGACAGGGGTCTACGAGCAGTACTTC. Translating gives CASSLGTGVYEQYF. The J gene is TRBJ2-7, the V gene TRBV5-1, with 9 bases matching TRBD1. The trim removed 0 bases at V and 3 bases at J, leaving 1 base unmatched. The CDR3 spans 14 residues. CDR1 SGHRS and CDR2 YFSETQ come from the germline V gene.

CDR3 protein: CASSLRSTGNQETQYF. The DNA of the CDR3 is TGTGCCAGCAGTTTGAGGTCCACAGGGAACCAAGAGACCCAGTACTTC. The chain is built from TRBV27 and TRBJ2-5; the D gene is possibly TRBD1 (6 bases). The CDR3 is 16 residues long. The V end lost 3 bases, the J end lost 0 bases, and 14 bases lay between the germline ends. CDR1 is MNHEY and CDR2 is SMNVEV in the germline V gene (reference sequence).

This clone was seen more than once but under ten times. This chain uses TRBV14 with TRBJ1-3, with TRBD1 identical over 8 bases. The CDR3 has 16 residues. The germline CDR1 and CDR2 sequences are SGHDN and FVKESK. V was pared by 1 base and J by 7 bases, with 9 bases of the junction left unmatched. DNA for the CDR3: TGTGCCAGCAGCCAAGGTCGGACAGGGAGTTTCAACACCATATATTTT. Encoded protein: CASSQGRTGSFNTIYF. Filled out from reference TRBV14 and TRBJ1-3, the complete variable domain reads EAGVTQFPSHSVIEKGQTVTLRCDPISGHDNLYWYRRVMGKEIKFLLHFVKESKQDESGMPNNRFLAERTGGTYSTLKVQPAELEDSGVYFCASSQGRTGSFNTIYFGEGSWLTVV.

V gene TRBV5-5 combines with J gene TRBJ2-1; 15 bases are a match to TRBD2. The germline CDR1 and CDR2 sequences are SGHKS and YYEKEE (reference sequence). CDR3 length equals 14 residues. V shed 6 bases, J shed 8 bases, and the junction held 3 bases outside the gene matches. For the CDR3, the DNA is TGTGCCAGCAAGGGGACTAGCGGGAGGTATGAGCAGTTCTTC. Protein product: CASKGTSGRYEQFF.

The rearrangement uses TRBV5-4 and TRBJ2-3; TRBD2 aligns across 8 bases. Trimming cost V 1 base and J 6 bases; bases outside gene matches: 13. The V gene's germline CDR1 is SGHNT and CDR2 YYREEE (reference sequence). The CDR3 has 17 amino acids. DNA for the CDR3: TGTGCCAGCAGCTTGTATCTGGTGCGGGGGGCAGGGGATACGCAGTATTTT. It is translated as CASSLYLVRGAGDTQYF.

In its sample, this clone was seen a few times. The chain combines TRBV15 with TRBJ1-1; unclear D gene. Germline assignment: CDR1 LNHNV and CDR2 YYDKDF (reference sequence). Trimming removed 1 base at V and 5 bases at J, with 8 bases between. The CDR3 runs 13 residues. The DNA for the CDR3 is TGTGCCACCAGCAGAGTTACAGTAACTGAAGCTTTCTTT. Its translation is CATSRVTVTEAFF.

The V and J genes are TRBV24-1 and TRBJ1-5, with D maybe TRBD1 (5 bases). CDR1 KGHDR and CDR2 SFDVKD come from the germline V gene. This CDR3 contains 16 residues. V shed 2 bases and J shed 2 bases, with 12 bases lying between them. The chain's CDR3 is CATSDSTRAGNQPQHF. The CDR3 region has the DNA TGTGCCACCAGTGATTCTACCAGGGCGGGCAATCAGCCCCAGCATTTT.

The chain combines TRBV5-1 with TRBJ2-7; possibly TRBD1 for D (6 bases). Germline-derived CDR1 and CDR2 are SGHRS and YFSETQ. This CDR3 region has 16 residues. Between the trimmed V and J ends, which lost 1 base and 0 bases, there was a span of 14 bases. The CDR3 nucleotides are TGCGCCAGCAGCTTGCTCAGGGGTTCCTCCTCCTACGAGCAGTACTTC. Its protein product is CASSLLRGSSSYEQYF.